The rows below give T cell receptor beta chains drawn from one sample of a study of shared clonotypes between healthy human individuals. The data were produced by immunoSEQ multiplex PCR, yet TCRdb's version contains in-frame clones alone and is incomplete. Counted here are 450,000 to 650,000 clones, around 80% occurring once; the ten biggest clones make up more than 10%. Material for sequencing was PBMCs. The receptors stem from a woman in her thirties or forties in good health. Some clones in this sample may be carry-over from other donors' samples. Both conserved end residues are part of each CDR3. A D gene is named only where the DNA matches it firmly. Not every row has a clone size; where given, it reads once, few, many or a size class.

cdr3_aa cdr3_nt v_call d_call clone_size j_call
CASSKTSGSYNEQFF TGTGCCAGTAGTAAGACTAGCGGGAGCTACAATGAGCAGTTCTTC TRBV19 TRBD2 NA TRBJ2-1
CASSRRRDPGNTIYF TGTGCCAGCAGCCGAAGGAGGGACCCTGGAAACACCATATATTTT TRBV13 NA once TRBJ1-3
CASSLLTGTSGSDEQFF TGTGCCAGCAGTTTACTAACCGGGACTAGCGGGAGTGATGAGCAGTTCTTC TRBV28 TRBD2 NA TRBJ2-1
CASSLRRALGAEAFF TGTGCCAGCAGCTTACGGAGGGCCCTGGGGGCTGAAGCTTTCTTT TRBV7-9 NA many TRBJ1-1
CASSLMARGPLQETQYF TGTGCCAGCAGCTTGATGGCCAGGGGGCCCCTCCAAGAGACCCAGTACTTC TRBV5-4 TRBD1 NA TRBJ2-5
CASSQQGRINQPQHF TGTGCCAGCAGTCAACAGGGAAGGATCAATCAGCCCCAGCATTTT TRBV28 NA NA TRBJ1-5
CASSSTGDTGELFF TGTGCCAGCAGTTCGACAGGGGACACCGGGGAGCTGTTTTTT TRBV28 TRBD1 once TRBJ2-2
CASSRAYSSGANVLTF TGTGCCAGCTCCCGGGCGTACAGTTCTGGGGCCAACGTCCTGACTTTC TRBV18 NA NA TRBJ2-6
CASSEWVGTSGRDGETQYF TGCGCCAGCAGTGAGTGGGTAGGGACTAGCGGGAGGGATGGAGAGACCCAGTACTTC TRBV10-1 TRBD2 NA TRBJ2-5
CASSLGLAGNNEQFF TGTGCCAGCAGCCTGGGACTAGCGGGAAACAATGAGCAGTTCTTC TRBV9 TRBD2 NA TRBJ2-1
CASSPGGSRTEAFF TGTGCCAGCAGCCCCGGGGGGAGTAGGACTGAAGCTTTCTTT TRBV6-4 NA NA TRBJ1-1
CASSLVPGVGNQPQHF TGCGCCAGCAGCTTGGTTCCAGGGGTAGGGAATCAGCCCCAGCATTTT TRBV5-1 NA NA TRBJ1-5
CASSFVTGPYNEQFF TGTGCCAGCAGTTTCGTGACAGGGCCCTACAATGAGCAGTTCTTC TRBV28 TRBD1 NA TRBJ2-1
CASSQVAGIPYEQYF TGCGCCAGCAGCCAAGTTGCGGGAATCCCATACGAGCAGTACTTC TRBV4-3 NA NA TRBJ2-7
CASSPRGFYEQYF TGTGCCAGCAGCCCTAGGGGGTTCTACGAGCAGTACTTC TRBV7-8 NA few TRBJ2-7
CASRKDRNYYEQYF TGTGCCAGCAGAAAGGACAGGAACTACTACGAGCAGTACTTC TRBV28 TRBD1 NA TRBJ2-7
CAVAGPNTGELFF TGTGCGGTGGCAGGCCCAAACACCGGGGAGCTGTTTTTT TRBV28 NA NA TRBJ2-2
CASSLRQGKTSEAFF TGTGCCAGCAGCCTCCGACAGGGAAAAACGTCTGAAGCTTTCTTT TRBV7-9 TRBD1 NA TRBJ1-1
CAWTGEGDTQYF TGTGCCTGGACAGGGGAGGGAGATACGCAGTATTTT TRBV30 NA NA TRBJ2-3
CASSRALLYNEQFF TGTGCCAGCAGCCGGGCACTATTGTACAATGAGCAGTTCTTC TRBV7-8 NA NA TRBJ2-1
CASSPTRASGSAGELFF TGTGCCAGCAGCCCGACCAGGGCTAGCGGGAGCGCCGGGGAGCTGTTTTTT TRBV7-2 TRBD2 NA TRBJ2-2
CASSSTLVRDIQYF TGTGCCAGCAGTTCTACTCTGGTCAGGGACATACAGTACTTC TRBV28 NA NA TRBJ2-4
CVSSRTSGLALYEQYF TGCGTCAGCAGCCGTACATCGGGACTAGCGCTCTACGAGCAGTACTTC TRBV4-1 TRBD2 NA TRBJ2-7
CASSRDSEYEQYF TGCGCCAGCAGTCGGGACTCCGAGTACGAGCAGTACTTC TRBV5-1 NA NA TRBJ2-7
CASSNSGGGQPQHF TGTGCCAGCAGCAATAGTGGGGGGGGTCAGCCCCAGCATTTT TRBV7-8 NA NA TRBJ1-5
CASSQEWGQVADTQYF TGCGCCAGCAGCCAAGAGTGGGGACAAGTCGCAGATACGCAGTATTTT TRBV4-3 NA NA TRBJ2-3
CASSYLQTSGTETQYF TGTGCCAGCAGTTACCTCCAAACTAGCGGGACCGAGACCCAGTACTTC TRBV6-5 TRBD2 NA TRBJ2-5
CASSPSSGQGFF TGTGCCAGCAGCCCTAGTAGTGGACAGGGGTTCTTC TRBV28 TRBD1 NA TRBJ2-1
CAWKQTGELFF TGTGCCTGGAAACAGACCGGGGAGCTGTTTTTT TRBV30 NA few TRBJ2-2
CASGLVREANTGELFF TGTGCTAGTGGTTTGGTACGGGAAGCGAACACCGGGGAGCTGTTTTTT TRBV12-5 NA NA TRBJ2-2
CASSEGIAGEIRETQYF TGTGCCAGCAGTGAAGGGATAGCGGGAGAGATTCGAGAGACCCAGTACTTC TRBV6-1 TRBD2 NA TRBJ2-5
CASSFRSGQGVYEQYF TGTGCCAGCAGCTTTCGCTCCGGACAGGGGGTCTACGAGCAGTACTTC TRBV7-2 TRBD1 few TRBJ2-7
CASSSIGYQLNTEAFF TGTGCCAGCAGCTCAATTGGGTACCAATTGAACACTGAAGCTTTCTTT TRBV27 NA NA TRBJ1-1
CAWSPMSYNEQFF TGTGCCTGGAGTCCTATGTCCTACAATGAGCAGTTCTTC TRBV30 NA NA TRBJ2-1
CASSQPLGLYGYTF TGTGCCAGCAGCCAGCCCCTGGGATTGTATGGCTACACCTTC TRBV28 NA NA TRBJ1-2
CASSPRAGGIDTQYF TGTGCCAGCAGCCCCAGAGCGGGAGGGATAGATACGCAGTATTTT TRBV28 TRBD2 NA TRBJ2-3
CASSLGPQNEQFF TGTGCCAGCAGCTTAGGCCCTCAGAATGAGCAGTTCTTC TRBV7-9 NA NA TRBJ2-1
CASSPLAVLSYNEQFF TGTGCCAGCTCACCACTCGCGGTACTATCCTACAATGAGCAGTTCTTC TRBV18 NA NA TRBJ2-1
CASSPLFPF TGTGCCAGCAGTCCCCTTTTCCCCTTC TRBV27 NA NA TRBJ1-2
CASSLGGARPYNEQFF TGTGCCAGCAGCTTGGGAGGGGCCAGACCCTACAATGAGCAGTTCTTC TRBV5-6 NA once TRBJ2-1
CASSSDFSGNTIYF TGTGCCAGCAGCTCTGACTTCTCTGGAAACACCATATATTTT TRBV7-3 NA few TRBJ1-3
CASSAASSTDTQYF TGTGCCAGCAGCGCAGCCTCTAGCACAGATACGCAGTATTTT TRBV7-3 NA NA TRBJ2-3